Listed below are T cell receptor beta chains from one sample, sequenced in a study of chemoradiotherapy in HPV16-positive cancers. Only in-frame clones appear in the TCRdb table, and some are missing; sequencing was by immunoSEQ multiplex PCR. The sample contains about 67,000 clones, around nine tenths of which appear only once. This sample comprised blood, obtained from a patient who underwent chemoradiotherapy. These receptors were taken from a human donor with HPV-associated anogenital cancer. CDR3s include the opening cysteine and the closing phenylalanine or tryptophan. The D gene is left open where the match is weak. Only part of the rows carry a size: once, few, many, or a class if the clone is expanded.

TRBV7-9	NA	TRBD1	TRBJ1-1	TGTGCCAGCAGCTCGGGACAGGGGGAAACTGAAGCTTTCTTT	CASSSGQGETEAFF
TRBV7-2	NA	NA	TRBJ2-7	TGTGCCAGCAGCCTTTACAACGAGCAGTACTTC	CASSLYNEQYF
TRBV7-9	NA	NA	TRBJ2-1	TGTGCCAGCAGCTCGTTAGCGAAAATTTCCTACAATGAGCAGTTCTTC	CASSSLAKISYNEQFF
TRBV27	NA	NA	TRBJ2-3	TGTGCCAGCAGTTTCGATACGCAGTATTTT	CASSFDTQYF
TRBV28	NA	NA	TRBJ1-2	TGTGCCAGCAGTTTGTCACAGGCGTTATCCTATGGCTACACCTTC	CASSLSQALSYGYTF
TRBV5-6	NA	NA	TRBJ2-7	TGTGCCAGCAATCGGAGGGGGATCGACGAGCAGTACTTC	CASNRRGIDEQYF
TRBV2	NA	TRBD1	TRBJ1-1	TGTGCCAGCAGTATATCAGGGGGCCTTGTGGACACTGAAGCTTTCTTT	CASSISGGLVDTEAFF
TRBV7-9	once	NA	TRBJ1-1	TGTGCCAGCAGCCCCCAGCGGGGGGGCGCTGAAGCTTTCTTT	CASSPQRGGAEAFF
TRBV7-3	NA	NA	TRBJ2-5	TGTGCCAGCAGCTTCGGGTCTGCAGGGGAGACCCAGTACTTC	CASSFGSAGETQYF
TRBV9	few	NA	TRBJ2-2	TGTGCCAGCAGCGTAGGCACAGGAGGAATCACCGGGGAGCTGTTTTTT	CASSVGTGGITGELFF
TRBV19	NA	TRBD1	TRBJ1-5	TGTGCCAGTGGACAGGGAAAAAGGAGCAATCAGCCCCAGCATTTT	CASGQGKRSNQPQHF
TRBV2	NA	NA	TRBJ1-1	TGTGCCAGCAGTGATAGGGAATTAATTAACACTGAAGCTTTCTTT	CASSDRELINTEAFF
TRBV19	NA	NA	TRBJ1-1	TGTGCCAGTAGTCGGACAGCCGACACTGAAGCTTTCTTT	CASSRTADTEAFF
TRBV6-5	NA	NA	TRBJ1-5	TGTGCCAGCAGCTCGAAGGGTTTGAGCAATCAGCCCCAGCATTTT	CASSSKGLSNQPQHF
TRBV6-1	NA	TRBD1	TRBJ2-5	TGTGCCAGCAGTGAAGCCGGGGACAGGCAAGAGACCCAGTACTTC	CASSEAGDRQETQYF
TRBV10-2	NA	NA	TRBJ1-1	TGCGCCAGCAACGACTACCGAGACGAAAGGGGGTCCTTT	CASNDYRDERGSF
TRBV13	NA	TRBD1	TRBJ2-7	TGTGCCAGCAGCTCGACTAATTGGACAGGGCTGGCCTACGAGCAGTACTTC	CASSSTNWTGLAYEQYF
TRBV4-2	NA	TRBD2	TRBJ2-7	TGTGCCAGCAGCCAAGAGAGTTTTAGCGGGGCCTCCTACGAGCAGTACTTC	CASSQESFSGASYEQYF
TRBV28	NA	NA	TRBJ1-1	TGTGCCAGCAGCTTAAGGGCGAATGAAGCTTTCTTT	CASSLRANEAFF
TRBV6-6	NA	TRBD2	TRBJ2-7	TGTGCCAGCAGGCCCGGCGGGGGGGCCTACGAGCAGTACTTC	CASRPGGGAYEQYF